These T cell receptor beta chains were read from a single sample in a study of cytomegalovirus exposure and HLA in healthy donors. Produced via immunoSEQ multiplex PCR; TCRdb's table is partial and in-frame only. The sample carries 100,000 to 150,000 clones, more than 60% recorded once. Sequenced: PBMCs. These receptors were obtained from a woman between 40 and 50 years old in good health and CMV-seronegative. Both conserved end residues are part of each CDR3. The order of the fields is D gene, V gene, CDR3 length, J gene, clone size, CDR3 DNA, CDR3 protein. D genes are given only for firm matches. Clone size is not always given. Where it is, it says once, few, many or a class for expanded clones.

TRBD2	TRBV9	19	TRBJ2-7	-	TGTGCCAGCAGCGTAGCCAAGCGGGAGGCTCTTGACCCCTCCTACGAGCAGTACTTC	CASSVAKREALDPSYEQYF
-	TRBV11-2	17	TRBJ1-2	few	TGTGCCAGCAGCTTAGATGGGGCAGGGCCCCGAATCTATGGCTACACCTTC	CASSLDGAGPRIYGYTF
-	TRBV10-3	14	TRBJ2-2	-	TGTGCCATCAGTCCGACAGGGAACACCGGGGAGCTGTTTTTT	CAISPTGNTGELFF
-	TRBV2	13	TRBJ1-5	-	TGTGCCAGCAGTGCCCAGGAAGCCCAGCCCCAGCATTTT	CASSAQEAQPQHF
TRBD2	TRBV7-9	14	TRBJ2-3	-	TGTGCCAGCAGCTCTCTAGCGGGAGGAGATACGCAGTATTTT	CASSSLAGGDTQYF
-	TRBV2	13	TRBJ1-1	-	TGTGCCGGCATCGGGGAGGGTAACACTGAAGCTTTCTTT	CAGIGEGNTEAFF
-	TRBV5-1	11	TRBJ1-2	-	TGCGCCAGCAGTTCCGGGGGAGGCTACACCTTC	CASSSGGGYTF
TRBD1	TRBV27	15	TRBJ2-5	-	TGTGCCAGCAGTTTAGGACAGGGTGGGGGAGAGACCCAGTACTTC	CASSLGQGGGETQYF
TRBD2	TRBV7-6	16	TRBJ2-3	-	TGTGCCAGCAGCTTAATGGTAGCGGGGAACACAGATACGCAGTATTTT	CASSLMVAGNTDTQYF
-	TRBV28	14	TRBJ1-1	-	TGTGCCAGCAGTTACCATCAGGGTGGTACTGAAGCTTTCTTT	CASSYHQGGTEAFF
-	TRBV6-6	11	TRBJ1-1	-	TGTGCCAGCAGTTACTCGAAGGAGGCTTTCTTT	CASSYSKEAFF
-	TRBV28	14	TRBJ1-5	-	TGTGCCAGCAGTCCCCCGGACAGTCGTCAGCCCCAGCATTTT	CASSPPDSRQPQHF
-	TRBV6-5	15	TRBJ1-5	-	TGTGCCAGCAGACTAGACGGTTATAGCAATCAGCCCCAGCATTTT	CASRLDGYSNQPQHF
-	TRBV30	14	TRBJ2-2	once	TGTGCCTGGAGTGCAGGGGGGAAATCGGGGGAGCTGTTTTTT	CAWSAGGKSGELFF
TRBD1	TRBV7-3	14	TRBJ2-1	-	TGTGCCAGCAGCTCCGGACAGGGGATCGATGAGCAGTTCTTC	CASSSGQGIDEQFF
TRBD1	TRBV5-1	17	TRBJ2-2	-	TGCGCCAGCAGCGGTTCAATAGGGACAGGGGACACCGGGGAGCTGTTTTTT	CASSGSIGTGDTGELFF
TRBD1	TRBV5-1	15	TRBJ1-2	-	TGCGCCAGCAGCTGGAACAGGGGGACCAACTATGGCTACACCTTC	CASSWNRGTNYGYTF
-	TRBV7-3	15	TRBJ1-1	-	TGTGCCAGCAGCTTAAGGTTCAGTCAGGCCACTGAAGCTTTCTTT	CASSLRFSQATEAFF
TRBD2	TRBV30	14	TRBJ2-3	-	TGTGCCTGGATGGCTAGCGGGGGGCCAGATACGCAGTATTTT	CAWMASGGPDTQYF
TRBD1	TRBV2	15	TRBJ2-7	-	TGTGCCAGCAGTGAAAGTTTGGACAGGGTTTACGAGCAGTACTTC	CASSESLDRVYEQYF
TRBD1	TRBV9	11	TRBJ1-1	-	TGTGCCAGCAGCCAGGGGGCTGAAGCTTTCTTT	CASSQGAEAFF
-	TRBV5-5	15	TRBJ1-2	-	TGTGCCAGCAGCTGGGGCCTCCAGTTGGACTATGGCTACACCTTC	CASSWGLQLDYGYTF
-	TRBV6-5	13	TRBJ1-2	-	TGTGCCAGCAGTCCTAGGGGGGGAGGTGGCTACACCTTC	CASSPRGGGGYTF
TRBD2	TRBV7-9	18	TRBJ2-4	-	TGTGCCAGCAGCTCCGGACTAGCGGGAGGTCTAGCCAAAAACATTCAGTACTTC	CASSSGLAGGLAKNIQYF
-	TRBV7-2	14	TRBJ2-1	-	TGTGCCAGCAGCTTAACTCCCCTCAACAATGAGCAGTTCTTC	CASSLTPLNNEQFF
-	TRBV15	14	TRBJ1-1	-	TGTGCCACCAGCCGTGAGTACCGGGAAGGTGAAGCTTTCTTT	CATSREYREGEAFF
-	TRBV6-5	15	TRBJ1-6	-	TGTGCCAGCAGTTTTCAGGGCGGTGGGAATTCACCCCTCCACTTT	CASSFQGGGNSPLHF
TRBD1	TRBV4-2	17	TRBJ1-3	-	TGTGCCAGCAGCCAGGGTACAGGGGCCGGGCGAGGAAACACCATATATTTT	CASSQGTGAGRGNTIYF
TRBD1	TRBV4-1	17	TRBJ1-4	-	TGCGCCAGCAGCCCCGCCGGGACAGGGAGTTCGGATGAAAAACTGTTTTTT	CASSPAGTGSSDEKLFF
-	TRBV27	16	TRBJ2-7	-	TGTGCCAGCAGTTTACGCACCGGGACACCGATTTACGAGCAGTACTTC	CASSLRTGTPIYEQYF
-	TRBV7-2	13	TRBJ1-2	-	TGTGCCAGCAGCGGACGGGACGGGGGGGGCTACACCTTC	CASSGRDGGGYTF
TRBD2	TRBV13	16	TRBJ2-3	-	TGTGCCAGCAGTTCTACTAGCGGAACCGCCACAGATACGCAGTATTTT	CASSSTSGTATDTQYF
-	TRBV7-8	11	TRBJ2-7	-	TGTGCCAGCAGCCTCTCCTACGAGCAGTACTTC	CASSLSYEQYF
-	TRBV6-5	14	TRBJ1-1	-	TGTGCCAGCAGTGAAACAGGGCAGAACACTGAAGCTTTCTTT	CASSETGQNTEAFF
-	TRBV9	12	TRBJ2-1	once	TGTGCCAGCAGCGATATGTACAATGAGCAGTTCTTC	CASSDMYNEQFF
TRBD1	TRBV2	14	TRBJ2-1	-	TGTGCCAGCAGTGCCAGGACAGGGGGCAATGAGCAGTTCTTC	CASSARTGGNEQFF
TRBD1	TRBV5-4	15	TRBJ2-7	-	TGTGCCAGCAGCGCCGGGACAGGAAATCCCTACGAGCAGTACTTC	CASSAGTGNPYEQYF
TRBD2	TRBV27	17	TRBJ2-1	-	TGTGCCAGCAGTCCACTTGGGGCTAGCGGGGGGGCGGGTGAGCAGTTCTTC	CASSPLGASGGAGEQFF
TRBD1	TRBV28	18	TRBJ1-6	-	TGTGCCAGCAGTACCGGACAGGGGATCGACGTGAGTGGTTCACCCCTCCACTTT	CASSTGQGIDVSGSPLHF
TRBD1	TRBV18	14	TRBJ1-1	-	TGTGCCAGCTTGTTTTCCGGGACAGGGGGCCGGGCTTTCTTT	CASLFSGTGGRAFF
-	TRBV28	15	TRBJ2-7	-	TGTGCCAGCAGTCTAAAGTGGCAGGGCAGCAACGAGCAGTACTTC	CASSLKWQGSNEQYF
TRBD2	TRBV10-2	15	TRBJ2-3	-	TGCGCCAGCAGACGGACTAGCGGGAGTGGAGATACGCAGTATTTT	CASRRTSGSGDTQYF
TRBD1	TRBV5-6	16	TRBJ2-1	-	TGTGCCAGCAGCTTGGCCGGAGACAGGGGCGAGAGTGAGCAGTTCTTC	CASSLAGDRGESEQFF
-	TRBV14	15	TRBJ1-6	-	TGTGCCAGCAGTCAGGTGACAGGTTGGCCGGCACCCCTCCACTTT	CASSQVTGWPAPLHF
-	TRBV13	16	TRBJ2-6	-	TGTGCCAGCAGCGTAACAAGGAACTCTGGGGCCAACGGCCTGACTTTC	CASSVTRNSGANGLTF
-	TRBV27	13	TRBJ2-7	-	TGTGCCAGCAGTCCTCTGGGGCGCTACGAGCAGTACTTC	CASSPLGRYEQYF
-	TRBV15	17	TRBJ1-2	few	TGTGCCACCAGCAGTTCCGGCAGGCCGACCATTTGGTATGGCTACACCTTC	CATSSSGRPTIWYGYTF
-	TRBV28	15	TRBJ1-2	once	TGTGCCAGCAGTTTATATCTTCAGGGTCCTTATGGCTACACCTTC	CASSLYLQGPYGYTF
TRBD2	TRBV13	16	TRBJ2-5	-	TGTGCCAGCAGCTCAGGGACTAGCGGCTTCCAAGAGACCCAGTACTTC	CASSSGTSGFQETQYF
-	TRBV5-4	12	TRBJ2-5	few	TGTGCCAGCAGCTTACCCGGGGAGACCCAGTACTTC	CASSLPGETQYF
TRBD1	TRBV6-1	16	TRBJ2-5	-	TGTGCCAGCAGTGAAGCCGCAGGGGGAACCAGGGAGACCCAGTACTTC	CASSEAAGGTRETQYF
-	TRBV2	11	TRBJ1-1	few	TGTGCCAGCACCCAGGGGAGGGCTGCTTTCTTT	CASTQGRAAFF
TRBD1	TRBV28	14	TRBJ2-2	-	TGTGCCAGCAGGAGACAGGGCGTAACCGGGGAGCTGTTTTTT	CASRRQGVTGELFF
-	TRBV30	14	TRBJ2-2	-	TGTGCCTGGAGTGACCAAACAGGGACCGGGGAGCTGTTTTTT	CAWSDQTGTGELFF